The 16 T cell receptor beta chains presented below share a single source sample, sequenced in a study of blood T cell repertoires in COVID-19. Clones were sequenced by immunoSEQ multiplex PCR, and TCRdb holds only the in-frame ones, with some missing. The sample includes roughly 130,000 clones, 84% seen only once; the top ten take around 13%. Sequencing was carried out using peripheral blood. These receptors were collected from a woman aged 25-40 years who had recovered from COVID-19.

This clone has just a few counts. The chain links TRBV19 to TRBJ2-1; 7 bases are a match to TRBD1. The CDR3 has 14 residues. In germline, CDR1 is LNHDA, CDR2 SQIVND (reference sequence). With V trimmed by 7 bases and J by 0 bases, 3 bases remained unmatched. The CDR3 DNA sequence: TGTGCCAGTACGGACAGGAACTCCTACAATGAGCAGTTCTTC. This sequence encodes CASTDRNSYNEQFF.

The chain is built from TRBV6-5 and TRBJ2-1, with D perhaps matching TRBD2 (5 bases). Germline V CDR1 and CDR2: MNHEY, SVGAGI. The V end was cut by 11 bases, the J end by 7 bases, with 15 bases between. The length of the CDR3 is 12 residues. DNA of the CDR3: TGTGCCGCCTCGGGAACAATAAATGAGCAGTTCTTC. Its protein is CAASGTINEQFF.

V is TRBV6-5 and J is TRBJ2-7; 10 nucleotides align to TRBD2. Trimming took 0 bases from V and 4 from J; bases not matched to a gene: 6. The CDR3 totals 16 residues. From germline, CDR1 is MNHEY and CDR2 SVGAGI. CDR3 region: CASSYSSGRGSYEQYF. In DNA form, the CDR3 reads TGTGCCAGCAGTTACTCGAGCGGGAGGGGGTCATACGAGCAGTACTTC.

The chain joins TRBV18 to TRBJ1-1, with 7 bases matching TRBD1. The J segment lost 5 bases and the V segment lost 4 bases, leaving 4 bases of the junction unmatched. The CDR3 sequence is 13 residues long. In germline, CDR1 is KGHSH, CDR2 LQKENI. CDR3 loop: CASSLGQETEAFF. CDR3 DNA: TGTGCCAGCTCACTCGGACAGGAAACTGAAGCTTTCTTT. The full variable domain, in which reference TRBV18 and TRBJ1-1 provide the parts outside the CDR3, is NAGVMQNPRHLVRRRGQEARLRCSPMKGHSHVYWYRQLPEEGLKFMVYLQKENIIDESGMPKERFSAEFPKEGPSILRIQQVVRGDSAAYFCASSLGQETEAFFGQGTRLTVV.

The chain joins TRBV4-1 to TRBJ2-7, with D perhaps matching TRBD1 (5 bases). Between the trimmed V and J ends, which lost 0 bases and 0 bases, there was a span of 9 bases. In germline, CDR1 is MGHRA, CDR2 YSYEKL. The CDR3 runs to 15 residues. The CDR3, as DNA: TGCGCCAGCAGCCAAGATCCCAGGGTCTCCTACGAGCAGTACTTC. Encoded protein: CASSQDPRVSYEQYF.

V usage is TRBV2 and J usage is TRBJ1-5, with 7 bases matching TRBD1. The germline V gene has CDR1 SNHLY and CDR2 FYNNEI. The CDR3 is 14 amino acids. V trimming: 3 bases; J trimming: 3 bases; junction bases outside the gene matches: 2. The CDR3 protein is CASSEGTVNQPQHF. CDR3 bases: TGTGCCAGCAGTGAGGGGACAGTCAATCAGCCCCAGCATTTT.

The chain employs TRBV20-1 and TRBJ2-1; TRBD2 agrees at 8 bases. CDR1 and CDR2 (germline): DFQATT, SNEGSKA (reference sequence). This CDR3 spans 16 amino acids. J was trimmed by 2 bases and V by 3 bases; bases with no gene match: 9. Here the CDR3 reads CSASTALADAYNEQFF. CDR3 nucleotide sequence: TGCAGTGCTAGTACGGCACTAGCGGACGCCTACAATGAGCAGTTCTTC.

The genes are TRBV2 and TRBJ2-7; 12 positions agree with TRBD2. Losses at the gene ends were 7 bases for V and 4 bases for J; bases not matched to a gene: 11. The germline V gene has CDR1 SNHLY and CDR2 FYNNEI. The CDR3 length is 16 residues. The CDR3 spells CASMQAPTSGGYEQYF. The DNA of the CDR3 is TGTGCCAGCATGCAAGCCCCGACTAGCGGGGGTTACGAGCAGTACTTC.

The chain joins TRBV19 to TRBJ1-6; tentative D call: TRBD1 (6 bases). V was trimmed by 6 bases and J by 7 bases, leaving 13 bases between them. Per the germline V gene, CDR1 is LNHDA and CDR2 is SQIVND (reference sequence). This CDR3 contains 14 residues. This CDR3 is CASRDTTGNSPLHF. The CDR3 DNA reads TGTGCCAGTAGGGACACGACAGGAAATTCACCCCTCCACTTT.

The gene calls are TRBV7-8 and TRBJ2-2; 7 bases align to TRBD2. This CDR3 has 17 amino acids. V lost 2 bases to trimming and J lost 4 bases; unmatched junction nucleotides: 10. Germline assignment: CDR1 SGHVS and CDR2 FQNEAQ. In nucleotides, the CDR3 is TGTGCCAGCAGCTTAATCGAAAGCGGGGAACTCACCGGGGAGCTGTTTTTT. It codes for CASSLIESGELTGELFF.

Only a few counts were recorded for this clone. This chain uses TRBV2 with TRBJ2-3; D is perhaps TRBD2 (7 bases). This CDR3 region has 13 residues. Germline values: CDR1 SNHLY, CDR2 FYNNEI. Trimming left V 6 bases short and J 6 bases short, with 13 bases between. The CDR3 DNA follows: TGTGCCAGCAGGAGGGGGGGCTCGGATACGCAGTATTTT. Protein product: CASRRGGSDTQYF.

At least ten counts were recorded for this clone. The chain employs TRBV10-3 and TRBJ2-7; D is unclear. V gave up 2 bases and J gave up 2 bases, with 13 bases separating them. Germline assignment: CDR1 ENHRY and CDR2 SYGVKD. The CDR3 is 15 amino acids. Here the CDR3 reads CAISEEGAKAYEQYF. CDR3 coding DNA: TGTGCCATCAGTGAGGAAGGAGCTAAAGCCTACGAGCAGTACTTC.

The chain recombines TRBV5-1 with TRBJ2-7; 8 bases map to TRBD1. Trimming removed 4 bases from V and 2 bases from J; junction bases left unmatched: 5. The CDR3 is 14 amino acids. Germline CDR1 and CDR2: SGHRS and YFSETQ. CDR3 amino acids: CASSDRQGPYEQYF. As DNA, the CDR3 is TGCGCCAGCAGCGACCGACAGGGGCCCTACGAGCAGTACTTC.

This clone is a singleton in its sample. The rearrangement uses TRBV29-1 and TRBJ1-1, with TRBD1 as a possible D gene (5 bases). The germline gives CDR1 SQVTM, CDR2 ANQGSEA. This CDR3 is 15 amino acids long. Trimming pared 4 bases from V and 5 bases from J, leaving 20 bases between. CDR3 residues: CSVVGGQREGTEAFF. In DNA form, the CDR3 reads TGCAGCGTTGTGGGGGGTCAAAGGGAGGGAACTGAAGCTTTCTTT.

The chain links TRBV6-2 or TRBV6-3 to TRBJ2-7, with a possible D match to TRBD2 (6 bases). The CDR3 sequence is 15 residues long. The germline V and J ends were trimmed by 4 bases and 5 bases, with 18 bases remaining between them. CDR1 is MNHEY and CDR2 is SVGEGT in the germline V gene. In DNA form, the CDR3 reads TGTGCCAGCAGTTCACTTGGGGGTCGGGAGAACGAGCAGTACTTC. This codes for CASSSLGGRENEQYF.

With regard to this clone: One end of the junction is discordant with germline, which a read error may explain. The chain uses TRBV7-9 and TRBJ2-5; D is unclear. Germline V CDR1 and CDR2: SEHNR, FQNEAQ (reference sequence). This CDR3 has 8 residues. The CDR3, as DNA: TGTGCCAGCAGCCCCCATCACTTC. Encoded protein: CASSPHHF.